The entry below describes one T cell receptor (beta chain). The antigen remains undetermined. Before the COVID-19 pandemic, during about 2011-2019, CD4+ T cells were taken from unexposed donors. Isolation of CD4+ T cells took place after around 11 days in culture. Testing used SARS-CoV-2 S/N and four cold-coronavirus spikes on unexposed-donor CD4+ T cells, cells permitting. This record belongs to a study of CD4 T cells in relation to SARS-CoV-2 and coronaviruses. The wider study: After about nine days of antigen culture, PBMC TCR beta CDR3s were sequenced. Negative control cultures got HIV-1 Nef peptides or no peptide.

Assay used: immunoSEQ multiplex PCR; TCRdb lists only in-frame clones, some missing. The sample consists of 20,000 to 25,000 clones, about 80% of them appearing once. The origin of this receptor is a human donor in good health. Sequenced material: CD4+ T cells from PBMCs, cultured in vitro.

CDR3 residues: CASGLGGSYEQYF. The CDR3 DNA reads TGTGCTAGTGGTTTGGGGGGCTCCTACGAGCAGTACTTC. This chain connects TRBV12-5 to TRBJ2-7; D is undetermined. This CDR3 is built from 13 residues. Germline loops: CDR1 LGHNT, CDR2 FRNRAP. Trimming pared 1 base from V and 0 bases from J, leaving 4 bases between.